Presented here are 25 T cell receptor beta chains from one specimen sequenced in a study of blood T cell repertoires in COVID-19. This table comes from immunoSEQ multiplex PCR, and its TCRdb copy is limited to in-frame clones, with some not included. This repertoire shows a few hundred thousand clones, roughly 80% found once; its top ten account for about 10%. Material for sequencing was peripheral blood. The receptor source for this set is a woman at least 80 years old with COVID-19, enrolled during active disease.

The chain uses TRBV6-4 and TRBJ1-2; 8 bases are a match to TRBD1. V shed 7 bases, J shed 6 bases, and the junction held 13 bases outside the gene matches. The V gene's germline CDR1 is MRHNA and CDR2 SNTAGT. The CDR3 extends over 15 amino acids. CDR3 loop: CASKLGPGQGDGYTF. The CDR3 DNA is TGTGCCAGCAAACTCGGACCAGGACAGGGTGATGGCTACACCTTC.

This clone was seen just once. The genes are TRBV5-1 and TRBJ2-7; 9 bases agree with TRBD1. Trimming at V came to 5 bases and at J to 3 bases, leaving 6 bases not matched to a gene. The CDR3 sequence is 14 residues long. Germline CDR1 reads SGHRS; CDR2 reads YFSETQ. CDR3 nucleotides: TGCGCCAGCAGACTGGGGACAGGGAACTACGAGCAGTACGTC. It translates to CASRLGTGNYEQYV.

This chain joins TRBV6-1 and TRBJ1-5; a possible D gene is TRBD1 (5 bases). CDR1 MNHNS and CDR2 SASEGT come from the germline V gene. Trimming removed 2 bases from V and 7 bases from J, with 9 bases in between. This CDR3 comprises 13 residues. CDR3 nucleotides: TGTGCCAGCAGTGAACAGGGAGGACAGCCCCAGCATTTT. Its protein is CASSEQGGQPQHF.

The chain combines TRBV5-8 with TRBJ1-4; D is undetermined. Trimming stripped 4 bases from V and 8 bases from J, with 15 bases between. The CDR3 spans 14 residues. The germline CDR1 and CDR2 sequences are SGHTS and YDEGEE. The CDR3 nucleotides are TGTGCCAGCAGCCCAGACACCTCCCGCGAAAAACTGTTTTTT. Its translation is CASSPDTSREKLFF.

The chain uses TRBV6-6 and TRBJ2-1; 9 bases match TRBD1. V dropped 10 bases and J dropped 6; count of bases not matched to a gene: 7. The CDR3 spans 13 residues. Germline V gene sequence: CDR1 MNHNY, CDR2 SVGAGI (reference sequence). CDR3 amino acids: CATRTGEFNEQFF. CDR3 bases: TGTGCCACGAGGACAGGGGAATTCAATGAGCAGTTCTTC.

CDR3 region: CASRIGAGGGNNGYTF. The CDR3 DNA reads TGTGCCAGCAGAATTGGGGCTGGGGGGGGGAATAATGGCTACACCTTC. The rearrangement joins TRBV27 to TRBJ1-2; tentatively, D is TRBD1 (5 bases). The CDR3 sequence is 16 residues long. V was clipped by 6 bases and J by 6 bases, with 23 bases between them. The germline CDR1 and CDR2 sequences are MNHEY and SMNVEV (reference sequence).

The CDR3 sequence is CASSPGTSGYEQYF. CDR3 DNA: TGTGCCAGCAGCCCCGGGACTAGCGGTTACGAGCAGTACTTC. The chain combines TRBV3-1 (or the pseudogene TRBV3-2) with TRBJ2-7, with 11 bases fitting TRBD2. CDR1 is LGHDT, CDR2 YNNKEL, per germline (reference sequence). This CDR3 has 14 amino acids. Trimming removed 4 bases from V and 4 bases from J; junction bases left unmatched: 3.

The J gene is TRBJ1-2, the V gene TRBV19; 10 bases are shared with TRBD1. The CDR3 has 15 residues. The V segment lost 4 bases and the J segment 4 bases; nucleotides outside the gene matches: 6. Germline V gene data show CDR1 as LNHDA and CDR2 as SQIVND (reference sequence). The CDR3: CASSTGTGAPYGYTF. The CDR3, as DNA: TGTGCCAGTAGTACCGGGACAGGGGCTCCCTATGGCTACACCTTC.

The chain carries TRBV2 and TRBJ2-7, with a weak D call TRBD1 (6 bases). With 7 bases removed from V and 2 bases from J, the gap between germline ends came to 15 bases. The CDR3 consists of 14 residues. From germline, CDR1 is SNHLY and CDR2 FYNNEI. Written as DNA, the CDR3 is TGTGCCAGCAATAGAGAAGGGGGAACCTACGAGCAGTACTTC. Translation: CASNREGGTYEQYF.

The rearrangement uses TRBV10-3 and TRBJ2-3; 9 bases line up with TRBD1. From germline, CDR1 is ENHRY and CDR2 SYGVKD. The CDR3 is 13 residues long. V lost 10 bases, J lost 3 bases, and 5 bases stayed unmatched. The CDR3 is CATRQGVTDTQYF. CDR3 DNA sequence: TGTGCCACCAGACAGGGGGTGACAGATACGCAGTATTTT.

The chain couples TRBV19 to TRBJ2-2; the match to TRBD2 covers 9 bases. V gave up 1 base and J gave up 8 bases; unmatched junction bases: 8. Germline assignment: CDR1 LNHDA and CDR2 SQIVND (reference sequence). The CDR3 is 16 amino acids. The CDR3 protein is CASSIGLAGPPGELFF. The CDR3 bases are TGTGCCAGTAGTATAGGTCTAGCGGGGCCTCCTGGGGAGCTGTTTTTT.

The CDR3 DNA is TGTGCCAGCAGCTACCGGGCCGAGGGCTACGAGCAGTACTTC. This encodes CASSYRAEGYEQYF. The rearrangement uses TRBV4-2 and TRBJ2-7; D may be TRBD2 (5 bases). This CDR3 is built from 14 residues. Trimming took off 5 bases at V and 3 bases at J, with 14 bases between the two ends. CDR1 and CDR2 (germline): LGHNA, YNFKEQ.

The chain uses TRBV25-1 and TRBJ2-3; 8 bases line up with TRBD1. Germline loops: CDR1 MGHDK, CDR2 SYGVNS. The CDR3 spans 17 residues. V lost 3 bases to trimming and J lost 4 bases; unmatched junction nucleotides: 12. The CDR3 coding sequence is TGTGCCAGCAGTGACCTCGGACAGGGTTTTTCCGCAGATACGCAGTATTTT. Its protein is CASSDLGQGFSADTQYF. Variable domain in full (rest from reference TRBV25-1 and TRBJ2-3): EADIYQTPRYLVIGTGKKITLECSQTMGHDKMYWYQQDPGMELHLIHYSYGVNSTEKGDLSSESTVSRIRTEHFPLTLESARPSHTSQYLCASSDLGQGFSADTQYFGPGTRLTVL.

J is TRBJ1-5 and V is TRBV7-9; perhaps TRBD1 as D (5 bases). The germline V gene has CDR1 SEHNR and CDR2 FQNEAQ (reference sequence). The CDR3 runs 15 residues. The V and J ends lost 1 base and 9 bases respectively, with 16 bases between them. CDR3 DNA sequence: TGTGCCAGCAGCTTAGGGTCGCAGGGATCGGGGCCCCAGCATTTT. Protein: CASSLGSQGSGPQHF.

The chain employs TRBV29-1 and TRBJ2-5, with TRBD1 matching over 7 bases. This CDR3 is built from 13 residues. The germline V gene has CDR1 SQVTM and CDR2 ANQGSEA. J was trimmed by 4 bases and V by 2 bases; bases with no gene match: 4. CDR3 coding DNA: TGCAGCGTTGAAAAGGGGGCAAGAGAGACCCAGTACTTC. Its translation: CSVEKGARETQYF.

The chain recombines TRBV7-9 with TRBJ2-4, with D tentatively TRBD1 (8 bases). Germline CDR1 SEHNR, CDR2 FQNEAQ (reference sequence). Trimming removed 5 bases at V and 8 bases at J, with 19 bases between. The CDR3 spans 15 residues. CDR3 residues: CASSQGQGGSDIQYF. Here the CDR3 DNA reads TGTGCCAGCAGCCAAGGACAGGGCGGGAGCGACATTCAGTACTTC.

J is TRBJ1-2 and V is TRBV28; 7 bases match TRBD1. Germline V gene data show CDR1 as MDHEN and CDR2 as SYDVKM. The CDR3 spans 16 residues. The ends lost 6 bases at V and 1 base at J; junction bases unmatched: 11. DNA for the CDR3: TGTGCCAGCAGGACCCGAGGGACAGCTAATAACTATGGCTACACCTTC. Its protein is CASRTRGTANNYGYTF.

J is TRBJ1-5 and V is TRBV6-1; D is undetermined. V lost 1 base to trimming and J lost 3 bases, with 13 bases between them. The CDR3 consists of 16 residues. Germline V gene sequence: CDR1 MNHNS, CDR2 SASEGT. The CDR3 loop is CASSEGVREANQPQHF. DNA for the CDR3: TGTGCCAGCAGTGAAGGGGTCCGTGAGGCCAATCAGCCCCAGCATTTT.

The chain is built from TRBV6-5 and TRBJ1-1; 7 bases are a match to TRBD1. CDR1 MNHEY and CDR2 SVGAGI come from the germline V gene. This CDR3 is 14 amino acids long. V lost 7 bases and J lost 5; bases outside the gene matches: 10. The CDR3 DNA sequence: TGTGCCAGCACCTTCGACAGGGCAGGGACTGAAGCTTTCTTT. It yields the protein CASTFDRAGTEAFF.

This clone showed up just a few times. This chain links TRBV5-6 with TRBJ1-1; D is uncertain. The CDR3 covers 11 residues. Trimming shortened V by 2 bases and J by 6 bases, and 5 bases separated the two germline ends. Germline V gives CDR1 SGHDT, CDR2 YYEEEE. The CDR3 region has the DNA TGTGCCAGCAGCTTCTCCTCTGAAGCTTTCTTT. This translates into CASSFSSEAFF.

This chain joins TRBV5-1 and TRBJ2-1; a weak D match, TRBD2 (7 bases). Germline CDR1 reads SGHRS; CDR2 reads YFSETQ. The CDR3 runs 16 residues. The V end lost 4 bases, the J end lost 10 bases, and 24 bases lay between the germline ends. CDR3 in amino acids: CASSPGGGGPGGEQFF. The CDR3 DNA reads TGCGCCAGCAGCCCCGGGGGCGGGGGACCTGGTGGGGAGCAGTTCTTC.

The chain uses TRBV20-1 and TRBJ2-3; no reliable D call. Trimming shortened V by 3 bases and J by 3 bases, and 4 bases separated the two germline ends. The germline gives CDR1 DFQATT, CDR2 SNEGSKA (reference sequence). There are 11 residues in the CDR3. The CDR3 spells CSARTTDTQYF. The CDR3 bases are TGCAGTGCTAGGACTACAGATACGCAGTATTTT.

The chain is built from TRBV27 and TRBJ1-2; TRBD1 aligns across 8 bases. Germline V gene lookup returns CDR1 MNHEY and CDR2 SMNVEV (reference sequence). The CDR3 totals 16 residues. V was clipped by 3 bases and J by 1 base; unmatched bases: 7. Here the CDR3 reads CASSFGRGQGNYGYTF. In nucleotides, the CDR3 is TGTGCCAGCAGTTTTGGCCGTGGACAGGGTAACTATGGCTACACCTTC.

In its sample, this clone was seen once. J is TRBJ2-5 and V is TRBV5-6, with D perhaps matching TRBD2 (6 bases). CDR3 length: 15 amino acids. The germline V and J ends were trimmed by 4 bases and 5 bases, with 18 bases remaining between them. Per the germline V gene, CDR1 is SGHDT and CDR2 is YYEEEE. The CDR3 region is CASSAHGGYEETQYF. CDR3 nucleotide sequence: TGTGCCAGCAGCGCGCACGGGGGTTACGAGGAGACCCAGTACTTC.

This clone was picked up one time. The J gene is TRBJ1-2, the V gene TRBV23-1; possibly TRBD1 for D (5 bases). TRBV23-1 is noted as an ORF with a role that remains uncertain. Trimming pared 0 bases from V and 3 bases from J, leaving 20 bases between. The CDR3 spans 18 residues. The CDR3 nucleotides are TGCGCCAGCAGTCAATCTACCCGTGACAGTCCCAGGGACTATGGCTACACCTTC. As protein: CASSQSTRDSPRDYGYTF.